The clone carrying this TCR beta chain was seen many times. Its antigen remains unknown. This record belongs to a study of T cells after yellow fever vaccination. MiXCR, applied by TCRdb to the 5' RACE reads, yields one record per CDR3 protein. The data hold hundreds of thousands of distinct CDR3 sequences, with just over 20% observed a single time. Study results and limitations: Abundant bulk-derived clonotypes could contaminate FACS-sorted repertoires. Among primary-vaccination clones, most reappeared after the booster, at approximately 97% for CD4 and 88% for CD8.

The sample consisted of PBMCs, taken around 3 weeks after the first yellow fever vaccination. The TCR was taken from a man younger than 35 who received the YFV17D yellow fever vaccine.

CDR3 amino acids: CASSAPGRTHEQYV. The DNA for the CDR3 is TGTGCCAGCAGTGCTCCAGGGAGGACCCACGAGCAGTACGTC. This chain connects TRBV28 to TRBJ2-7, with a possible D match to TRBD2 (6 bases). Trimming removed 5 bases at V and 5 bases at J, with 16 bases between. This CDR3 region has 14 residues. From germline, CDR1 is MDHEN and CDR2 SYDVKM.